What follows are 27 T cell receptor beta chains derived from one specimen sequenced in a study of cytomegalovirus exposure and HLA in healthy donors. The assay was immunoSEQ multiplex PCR, and TCRdb's table has in-frame clones only and misses some. The repertoire holds 90,000 to 150,000 clones, with approximately 91% as singletons. Input material: PBMCs. Receptors originate from a man younger than 35 in good health and CMV-seropositive.

V usage is TRBV5-6 and J usage is TRBJ1-2, with a weak D call TRBD1 (5 bases). Trimming left V 4 bases short and J 3 bases short, with 19 bases between. The germline V gene has CDR1 SGHDT and CDR2 YYEEEE. This CDR3 comprises 16 residues. CDR3 sequence reads: CASSPQFRDVDYGYTF. The CDR3 DNA sequence: TGTGCCAGCAGCCCCCAGTTCAGGGATGTTGACTATGGCTACACCTTC.

The gene calls are TRBV4-3 and TRBJ2-6; D gene unclear. Trimming stripped 0 bases from V and 2 bases from J, with 5 bases between. This CDR3 region has 15 residues. Germline V gives CDR1 LGHNA, CDR2 YSLEER. DNA of the CDR3: TGCGCCAGCAGCCAAGAGATAGCTGGGGCCAACGTCCTGACTTTC. Translation: CASSQEIAGANVLTF.

The rearrangement joins TRBV2 to TRBJ2-7, with D possibly matching TRBD2 (6 bases). Germline CDR1 SNHLY, CDR2 FYNNEI. This CDR3 contains 14 residues. V dropped 4 bases and J dropped 6 bases, with 16 bases sitting between them. CDR3 sequence reads: CASSVSFLGGEQYF. The CDR3 nucleotides read TGTGCCAGCAGTGTTTCGTTTTTGGGGGGCGAGCAGTACTTC.

This chain links TRBV5-1 with TRBJ2-1; D possibly corresponds to TRBD2 (5 bases). The CDR3 runs to 15 residues. CDR1 is SGHRS and CDR2 is YFSETQ in the germline V gene. With 4 bases removed from V and 4 bases from J, the gap between germline ends came to 15 bases. The CDR3 region has the DNA TGCGCCAGCAGCCTTACCCCGGACTCTTACAATGAGCAGTTCTTC. Encoded protein: CASSLTPDSYNEQFF.

V usage is TRBV5-1 and J usage is TRBJ2-3, with TRBD1 matching over 11 bases. This CDR3 spans 15 amino acids. Germline trimming cut 4 bases from V and 3 bases from J; bases unmatched to any gene: 4. Germline V lookup: CDR1 SGHRS, CDR2 YFSETQ. The CDR3 sequence is CASSPGTGGTDTQYF. In nucleotides, the CDR3 is TGCGCCAGCAGCCCTGGGACAGGGGGAACAGATACGCAGTATTTT.

This chain links TRBV7-6 with TRBJ1-1; TRBD1 agrees at 7 bases. Trimming removed 5 bases from V and 10 bases from J; junction bases left unmatched: 16. Germline CDR1 and CDR2: SGHVS and FNYEAQ. The CDR3 spans 15 residues. For the CDR3, the DNA is TGTGCCAGCAGCCCCGATACTAGACAGGGCGGAAGAGCTTTCTTT. Translated: CASSPDTRQGGRAFF.

In its sample, this clone was seen a few times. This chain connects TRBV19 to TRBJ1-6, with D unresolved. Per the germline V gene, CDR1 is LNHDA and CDR2 is SQIVND (reference sequence). V dropped 5 bases and J dropped 4 bases, with 9 bases sitting between them. This CDR3 region has 14 residues. The CDR3 nucleotides are TGTGCCAGTAGTCTATCTTCTTATAATTCACCCCTCCACTTT. As protein: CASSLSSYNSPLHF. The variable domain in full, completed from reference TRBV19 and TRBJ1-6, reads DGGITQSPKYLFRKEGQNVTLSCEQNLNHDAMYWYRQDPGQGLRLIYYSQIVNDFQKGDIAEGYSVSREKKESFPLTVTSAQKNPTAFYLCASSLSSYNSPLHFGNGTRLTVT.

The J gene is TRBJ1-1, the V gene TRBV14, with D perhaps matching TRBD1 (5 bases). The CDR3 has 14 residues. In germline, CDR1 is SGHDN, CDR2 FVKESK. Trimming took 4 bases from V and 1 from J, leaving 10 bases between them. CDR3 loop: CASSPQGANTEAFF. The CDR3 bases are TGTGCCAGCAGCCCCCAGGGTGCGAACACTGAAGCTTTCTTT.

The chain has TRBV30 and TRBJ1-2; 7 positions agree with TRBD1. The CDR3 length is 14 residues. Trimming cost V 2 bases and J 2 bases; bases outside gene matches: 5. Germline V CDR1 and CDR2: GTSNPN, SVGIG (reference sequence). The CDR3 region is CAWSRGQENYGYTF. CDR3 DNA: TGTGCCTGGAGTCGTGGACAGGAGAACTATGGCTACACCTTC.

The chain has TRBV27 and TRBJ2-2; D is undetermined. This CDR3 is built from 12 residues. V lost 2 bases to trimming and J lost 6 bases, with 4 bases between them. The germline gives CDR1 MNHEY, CDR2 SMNVEV (reference sequence). The DNA of the CDR3 is TGTGCCAGCAGTTTACTTTCCGGGGAGCTGTTTTTT. Translation: CASSLLSGELFF.

The CDR3 protein is CASSALDRGGEQYF. As DNA, the CDR3 is TGCGCCAGCAGTGCCCTGGACAGGGGAGGCGAGCAGTACTTC. The genes are TRBV10-2 and TRBJ2-7, with 9 bases fitting TRBD1. The V and J ends lost 4 bases and 6 bases, in that order; junction bases with no gene match: 7. Germline CDR1 WSHSY, CDR2 SAAADI. The CDR3 is 14 amino acids.

The V and J genes are TRBV20-1 and TRBJ1-2; D gene uncertain. CDR3 size: 9 residues. The germline V gene encodes CDR1 DFQATT and CDR2 SNEGSKA (reference sequence). Trimming left V 4 bases short and J 8 bases short, with 5 bases between. This CDR3 is CSAKRGYTF. The CDR3 bases are TGCAGTGCTAAGCGAGGCTACACCTTC.

This chain connects TRBV5-1 to TRBJ2-3; 8 bases match TRBD1. The CDR3 runs 18 residues. Germline V lookup: CDR1 SGHRS, CDR2 YFSETQ. V shed 3 bases, J shed 4 bases, and the junction held 16 bases outside the gene matches. The CDR3 spells CASSSSRGRGGYSDTQYF. The DNA for the CDR3 is TGCGCCAGCAGCTCGTCCAGGGGGCGAGGCGGGTACTCAGATACGCAGTATTTT.

In its sample, this clone was seen a few times. The chain couples TRBV6-1 to TRBJ2-3; D remains ambiguous. V was trimmed by 0 bases and J by 0 bases, leaving 4 bases between them. Germline loops: CDR1 MNHNS, CDR2 SASEGT. The CDR3 runs 14 residues. For the CDR3, the DNA is TGTGCCAGCAGTGAAGCCTCCAGCACAGATACGCAGTATTTT. Protein: CASSEASSTDTQYF.

The chain is built from TRBV27 and TRBJ1-1, with a possible D match to TRBD1 (6 bases). V lost 5 bases and J 2 bases, leaving 12 bases between the germline ends. Germline values: CDR1 MNHEY, CDR2 SMNVEV (reference sequence). There are 14 residues in the CDR3. CDR3 DNA sequence: TGTGCCAGCAGTATTGGGACACTTAACACTGAAGCTTTCTTT. Translation: CASSIGTLNTEAFF.

This chain uses TRBV4-3 with TRBJ2-2; D is uncertain. This CDR3 contains 15 residues. V lost 1 base to trimming and J lost 4 bases, with 10 bases between them. CDR1 is LGHNA, CDR2 YSLEER, per germline. DNA for the CDR3: TGCGCCAGCAGCCAAGTACGGGTTTCCACCGGGGAGCTGTTTTTT. This translates into CASSQVRVSTGELFF.

This clone was detected once. This chain's CDR3 is CASSSRGPQETQYF. The CDR3 DNA reads as TGTGCCAGCAGCTCCAGGGGGCCGCAAGAGACCCAGTACTTC. The chain couples TRBV13 to TRBJ2-5, with TRBD1 matching over 8 bases. Per the germline V gene, CDR1 is PRHDT and CDR2 is FYEKMQ (reference sequence). The CDR3 loop spans 14 amino acids. V lost 4 bases to trimming and J lost 2 bases; unmatched junction nucleotides: 3.

This sequence joins TRBV28 and TRBJ2-1; 8 bases fit TRBD2. The CDR3 is made up of 15 amino acids. The V gene's germline CDR1 is MDHEN and CDR2 SYDVKM. V lost 3 bases and J lost 4; bases outside the gene matches: 5. The CDR3 nucleotides are TGTGCCAGCAGTTTGGTGCGGGGGGCATACAATGAGCAGTTCTTC. It encodes CASSLVRGAYNEQFF.

V gene TRBV18 combines with J gene TRBJ2-5; D perhaps matches TRBD1 (6 bases). This CDR3 is 15 amino acids long. Trimming cost V 2 bases and J 3 bases, with 13 bases left between them. Germline V lookup: CDR1 KGHSH, CDR2 LQKENI. The CDR3 sequence is CASSPAAGDEETQYF. The CDR3 DNA reads as TGTGCCAGCTCACCAGCGGCAGGGGATGAAGAGACCCAGTACTTC. Looking up the rest from reference TRBV18 and TRBJ2-5 gives the full variable domain: NAGVMQNPRHLVRRRGQEARLRCSPMKGHSHVYWYRQLPEEGLKFMVYLQKENIIDESGMPKERFSAEFPKEGPSILRIQQVVRGDSAAYFCASSPAAGDEETQYFGPGTRLLVL.

This clone has a single count. This chain uses TRBV6-5 with TRBJ2-7; D unresolved. V was cut by 0 bases and J by 7 bases, with 13 bases left in between. Germline V CDR1 and CDR2: MNHEY, SVGAGI. The CDR3 is made up of 14 amino acids. The CDR3, as DNA: TGTGCCAGCAGTTACTCGAAGAAGATCGGGGAGCAGTACTTC. This translates into CASSYSKKIGEQYF.

The rearrangement joins TRBV6-1 to TRBJ1-3, with D unclear. Trimming shortened V by 7 bases and J by 0 bases, and 10 bases separated the two germline ends. The CDR3 spans 14 residues. Per germline, CDR1 MNHNS and CDR2 SASEGT. The CDR3 sequence: CASNLMSSGNTIYF. As DNA, the CDR3 is TGTGCCAGCAACTTGATGAGCTCTGGAAACACCATATATTTT.

V is TRBV10-3 and J is TRBJ1-6; 8 bases fit TRBD1. Trimming cost V 0 bases and J 10 bases; bases outside gene matches: 5. CDR3 size: 15 residues. Germline V gives CDR1 ENHRY, CDR2 SYGVKD. The CDR3 coding sequence is TGTGCCATCAGTGAGTCGGGGCAGGGGGCCTCACCCCTCCACTTT. Amino acid sequence: CAISESGQGASPLHF.

The rearrangement links TRBV9 to TRBJ2-3; TRBD2 aligns across 7 bases. Germline-derived CDR1 and CDR2 are SGDLS and YYNGEE. J was trimmed by 6 bases and V by 2 bases; bases with no gene match: 18. CDR3 length: 18 residues. CDR3: CASSVFSGSNLRRDTQYF. CDR3 in DNA: TGTGCCAGCAGCGTGTTTAGCGGGTCAAACCTTCGGAGGGATACGCAGTATTTT. Together with reference TRBV9 and TRBJ2-3, the CDR3 gives the full variable domain: DSGVTQTPKHLITATGQRVTLRCSPRSGDLSVYWYQQSLDQGLQFLIQYYNGEERAKGNILERFSAQQFPDLHSELNLSSLELGDSALYFCASSVFSGSNLRRDTQYFGPGTRLTVL.

The chain joins TRBV19 to TRBJ2-1; weak D call: TRBD2 (5 bases). CDR1 and CDR2 (germline): LNHDA, SQIVND (reference sequence). This CDR3 is 14 amino acids long. The V gene lost 8 bases and the J gene lost 0 bases, with 11 bases spanning the gap. CDR3 DNA: TGTGCCAGTCGGGGTCCGCTCTCCTACAATGAGCAGTTCTTC. It is translated as CASRGPLSYNEQFF.

This clone was observed a handful of times. The V gene is TRBV27, the J gene TRBJ1-2; 8 bases map to TRBD1. V gave up 5 bases and J gave up 8 bases; unmatched junction bases: 7. The CDR3 covers 13 residues. CDR1 and CDR2 from the germline V gene are MNHEY and SMNVEV (reference sequence). The CDR3 nucleotides read TGTGCCAGCAGTACAGGACAGGGAAGGGGCTACACCTTC. This sequence encodes CASSTGQGRGYTF.

This clone was seen only once. The chain is built from TRBV19 and TRBJ1-1; D is ambiguous. This CDR3 has 12 residues. The V gene lost 7 bases and the J gene lost 7 bases, with 13 bases spanning the gap. Germline V gene sequence: CDR1 LNHDA, CDR2 SQIVND (reference sequence). CDR3 DNA: TGTGCCAGTAATTTATATGAGGGTGAAGCTTTCTTT. It is translated as CASNLYEGEAFF.

The genes are TRBV19 and TRBJ1-6; possibly TRBD1 for D (6 bases). From germline, CDR1 is LNHDA and CDR2 SQIVND (reference sequence). The CDR3 totals 16 residues. V was cut by 8 bases and J by 2 bases, with 16 bases left in between. As DNA, the CDR3 is TGTGCCAGTCTCCCAACAGGGAGTCCCTATAATTCACCCCTCCACTTT. Translated, it gives CASLPTGSPYNSPLHF. The full variable domain, with the rest looked up from reference TRBV19 and TRBJ1-6, is DGGITQSPKYLFRKEGQNVTLSCEQNLNHDAMYWYRQDPGQGLRLIYYSQIVNDFQKGDIAEGYSVSREKKESFPLTVTSAQKNPTAFYLCASLPTGSPYNSPLHFGNGTRLTVT.